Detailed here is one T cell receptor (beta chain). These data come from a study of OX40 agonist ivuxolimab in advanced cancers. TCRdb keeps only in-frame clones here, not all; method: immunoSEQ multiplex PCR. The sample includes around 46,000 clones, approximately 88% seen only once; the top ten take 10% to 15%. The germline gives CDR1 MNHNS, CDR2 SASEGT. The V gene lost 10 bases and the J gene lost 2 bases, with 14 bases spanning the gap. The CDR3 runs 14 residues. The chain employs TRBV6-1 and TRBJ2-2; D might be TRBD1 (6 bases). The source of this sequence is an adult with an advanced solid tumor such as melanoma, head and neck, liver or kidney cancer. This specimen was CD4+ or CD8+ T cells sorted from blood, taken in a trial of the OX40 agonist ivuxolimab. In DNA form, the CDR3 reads TGTGCCATTCGGATGGGGGCTAACACCGGGGAGCTGTTTTTT. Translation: CAIRMGANTGELFF.